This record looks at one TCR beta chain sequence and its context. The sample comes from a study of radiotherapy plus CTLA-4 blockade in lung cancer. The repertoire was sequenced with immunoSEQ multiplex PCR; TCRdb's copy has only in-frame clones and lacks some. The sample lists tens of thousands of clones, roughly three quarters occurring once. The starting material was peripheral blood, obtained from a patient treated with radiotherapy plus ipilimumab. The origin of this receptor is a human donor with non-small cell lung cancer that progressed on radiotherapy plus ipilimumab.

In DNA form, the CDR3 reads TGCAGCGTTGAAGATGGGGTTATGAACACTGAAGCTTTCTTT. This sequence encodes CSVEDGVMNTEAFF. The chain uses TRBV29-1 and TRBJ1-1; D unresolved. This CDR3 region has 14 residues. V gave up 0 bases and J gave up 0 bases, with 8 bases separating them. Per germline, CDR1 SQVTM and CDR2 ANQGSEA.